The entry below describes one TCR beta chain. This clone was seen a few times. Its antigen is unknown. No much larger clonotype is one base removed from it; base qualities were not supplied. This entry is derived from a study of cytomegalovirus exposure and HLA in healthy donors (dated by TCRdb to 2017 to 2019). In terms of the full investigation: An earlier analysis of some 600 of the donors reported roughly 300 Gb of sequence data and about 120 million unique TCR beta sequences obtained from about 180 million T cells. The number of donors typed differed by locus, with about 629-630 for A, B, C, DRB1 and DQB1, around 500 for DQA1, about 610 for DPA1, and roughly 450 for DPB1. Genome-wide SNP genotypes for about 55% of the roughly 670 donors were used in a later genetic analysis, which treated that subset as a discovery cohort. The study profiled the T cell repertoires of 500 to 800 subjects by immunosequencing and related them to cytomegalovirus serostatus. In a later analysis, previously published TCR beta repertoires from about 670 donors were re-analyzed and high-resolution HLA genotyping was added so that TCR occurrence patterns could be studied. Among the roughly 390 genotyped donors, approximately 81% belonged to the genetic ancestry cluster associated with self-reported Caucasian donors. High-throughput TCR immunosequencing, statistical association of individual TCRs with disease status, and machine learning were combined to predict cytomegalovirus infection status. In an earlier analysis of 500 to 650 of the donors, high-throughput TCR beta sequencing was used to judge whether each TCR beta V gene segment behaved as functional or pseudogenic. In addition to the first cohort of around 670 subjects, a separate validation cohort of around 110 different subjects was used. HLA typing covered class I and class II loci at four-digit resolution. Donor age, sex, ethnicity and CMV serostatus were compiled together with the repertoire data. On average, roughly 200,000 unique TCR beta nucleotide sequences were sequenced per donor among several hundred genotyped donors of the cohort, with roughly 19% of those sequences being non-productive. The later analysis used no new phenotypic data to find candidate immune exposures, relying instead on TCR beta sequences and their occurrence across donors. Roughly 300 gigabases of sequencing data and around 85 million unique TCR sequences made up an early release that covered 500 to 650 HLA-typed donors. The study aimed to test whether cataloging public T cell receptors could reveal signatures of past pathogen exposure. All discovery cohort repertoires had been generated using a single sequencing platform. A handful of DR-DQ haplotypes were treated as single units for association and clustering because of strong linkage in the cohort. Overall study outcomes, separate from this receptor: The study listed approximately 160 TCR beta chains as associated with cytomegalovirus. Seventeen rarely observed V segments, including chromosome 9 orphons, were excluded from the earlier analysis of a few hundred of the donors because counts were too low. A later analysis associated 16,951 TCR beta sequences with specific HLA alleles at a false discovery rate of 0.05. A further reported finding was that TCR beta sequences accurately predicted the HLA-A and HLA-B alleles for most subjects in the first cohort. In a later analysis, HLA-associated TCR beta chains showed more clonal expansion and lower generation probabilities than non-associated chains that were equally common. The presence/absence analyses assumed that sequencing depth was roughly uniform across donors, and that assumption may not be true. Only TCR beta chains were sequenced in this cohort, and the absence of alpha or paired-chain data limited detectable features. A few of the identified cytomegalovirus-associated TCR beta chains were confirmed in vitro to be specific for cytomegalovirus antigens. The authors suggested that the approach could potentially be generalized to other disease states and immunological phenotypes. In a later analysis, TCR association rates were found to vary across HLA loci, with the most associated TCRs seen for DRB1 alleles and the fewest for HLA-C alleles. A later genetic analysis reported fewer N-insertions in productive TCRs among donors in an Asian-associated ancestry cluster than the roughly 640-donor mean. The sequencing pipeline was judged likely to have produced a cluster of highly shared sequence variants as a technical artifact. Most TCR sequences were seen in very few donors, while some public TCRs were found in many individuals. In both the original and validation cohorts, the classifier was reported to diagnose cytomegalovirus status with high specificity and sensitivity. A later genetic analysis associated a missense DCLRE1C variant with V-gene and J-gene trimming of TCR beta chains, and an independent cohort replicated the association. An earlier analysis of several hundred of the donors showed that most TCR beta V segments appeared in productive rearrangements either about 87% or about 30% of the time, which broadly matched IMGT annotations. In a later analysis, most CMV-associated TCR beta chains were found to appear HLA-restricted, with HLA associations seemingly driven largely by CMV exposure. CMV serostatus was the only immune exposure information available for the cohort. Some IMGT-functional V segments, including TRBV6-2 and TRBV6-3, could not be told apart with the 87-base-pair reads, so those segments were excluded. HLA typing was unavailable for some donors at each locus, so association tests used only the typed subset. Correlated functional status among segregating V segments might reflect linkage disequilibrium, but an unknown experimental factor could not be ruled out. Assigning TCR associations to individual alleles was difficult when HLA alleles, especially DR and DQ, strongly co-occurred. Several of the top co-occurrence clusters appeared to be linked to parvovirus B19, influenza, CMV and Epstein-Barr virus, according to a later analysis.

The library came from the immunoSEQ multiplex PCR assay. For the multiplex PCR, a mixture combining 60 forward primers for TCR Vbeta segments and 13 reverse primers for TCR Jbeta segments was used. A multiplex PCR assay on genomic DNA amplified the CDR3 region of rearranged TCR beta genes. The amplified TCR beta libraries were sequenced on the Illumina HiSeq System as 87-base-pair reads. Per the original workflow: A later analysis tallied 75 million to 95 million unique TCR beta chains across the approximately 670 repertoires, and some 12 million of those chains were shared by two or more donors. Raw reads were error-corrected and collapsed into unique sequences with a nearest-neighbor algorithm that merged closely related sequences to remove PCR and sequencing errors. CDR3 sequences were aligned to IMGT reference sequences to assign V, D and J gene segments. Each retained sequence needed at least a six-nucleotide match to both a V gene segment and a J gene segment. A rearrangement was called productive if the CDR3 had no stop codons and remained in frame with V and J, and every other rearrangement was called non-productive. CDR3 was defined by IMGT convention, running from the second conserved V-encoded cysteine to the conserved J-encoded phenylalanine. The earlier analysis of fewer than 700 of the donors excluded sequences that lacked an unambiguous match to a single V gene segment. In an earlier analysis of 587 of the donors, a V segment was called functional when productive rearrangements were above 56.7%, and segregating when the standard deviation between donors exceeded 5%. A statistical classification framework was built for diagnosing cytomegalovirus status from the catalog of TCR beta chain sequences. In a later analysis, V and J genes were assigned by comparing TCR nucleotide sequences against IMGT/GENE-DB human TR gene sequences. A later analysis assigned CDR3 sequences and most-parsimonious VDJ recombination scenarios with the TCRdist pipeline. In a later analysis, each TCR beta chain was defined by its CDR3 amino acid sequence together with its V-gene family, and reads without a unique V-gene family were excluded. In a later analysis, 550 to 650 highly shared, low-generation-probability nucleotide sequences were removed to address suspected cross-contamination and a sequencing artifact. For each public chain, a later analysis derived a clonal expansion index from normalized ranks of inferred template counts within each repertoire. In a later analysis, generation probabilities were computed using a VDJ recombination model fitted to out-of-frame rearrangements, and the results were checked against IGoR. Hypergeometric tests were used in a later analysis to score TCR-TCR, TCR-HLA and TCR-CMV co-occurrence, with a repertoire-size bias correction applied to the TCR pairs. A later analysis estimated false discovery rates by permuting HLA or CMV assignments 20 times. In a later analysis, co-occurring TCRs were grouped with DBSCAN, and TCRdist sequence similarity was added when clustering was performed within HLA-allele-positive subsets. Repertoires with fewer than 30,000 or more than 120,000 public chains, plus five repertoires with anomalous nucleotide sharing, were excluded from co-occurrence clustering. Held by TCRdb, this immuneACCESS table contains in-frame sequences only and omits some clones. Under half of the omission traces to an unresolved V gene where checked; the cause of the rest is unknown. V and J calls and clone size are as listed in that table; D and trimming were resolved from the DNA. In all, the sample holds 140,000 to 150,000 clones, and 65% to 85% of those were seen once. The ten top clones hold roughly 7.3% of the sample.

Deletion took 2 bases off V and 4 bases off J, with a span of 14 bases between the germline ends. The CDR3, cysteine through phenylalanine, is 15 amino acids long. The entry retains the CDR3 DNA only, 45 bases that are in frame from base 1. From the germline V gene, CDR1 is MNHEY and CDR2 is SVGAGI. The cohort comprised around 690 healthy bone marrow donors. All cohort members were sampled while nominally healthy, although unrecorded immune exposures were likely present. The donor was CMV seronegative and was included in the group of around 320 seronegative cohort members. A peripheral blood sample was provided by each donor, and peripheral blood mononuclear cells were used for TCR beta sequencing. The Qiagen DNeasy Blood Extraction Kit was used to extract genomic DNA from the blood cell samples.

Sample: PBMCs. This receptor was taken from a young man in good health and CMV-seronegative. The sequence joins TRBV6-5 to TRBJ1-1; D gene: possibly TRBD1, on 5 matching bases. The DNA sequence is given as TGTGCCAGCAGTTACGGGGGGGATGGTGGCACTGAAGCTTTCTTT. This gives the protein CASSYGGDGGTEAFF.